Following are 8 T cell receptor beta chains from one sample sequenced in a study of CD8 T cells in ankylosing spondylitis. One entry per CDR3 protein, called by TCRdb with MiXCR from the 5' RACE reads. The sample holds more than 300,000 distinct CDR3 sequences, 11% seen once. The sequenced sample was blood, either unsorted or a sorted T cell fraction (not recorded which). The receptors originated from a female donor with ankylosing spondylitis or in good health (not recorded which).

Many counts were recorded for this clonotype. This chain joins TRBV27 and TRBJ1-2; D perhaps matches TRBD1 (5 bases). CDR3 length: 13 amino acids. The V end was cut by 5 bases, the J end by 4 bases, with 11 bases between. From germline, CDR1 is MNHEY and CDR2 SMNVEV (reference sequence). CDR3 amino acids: CASSLRGSYGYTF. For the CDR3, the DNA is TGTGCCAGCAGTCTTCGGGGGAGCTATGGCTACACCTTC.

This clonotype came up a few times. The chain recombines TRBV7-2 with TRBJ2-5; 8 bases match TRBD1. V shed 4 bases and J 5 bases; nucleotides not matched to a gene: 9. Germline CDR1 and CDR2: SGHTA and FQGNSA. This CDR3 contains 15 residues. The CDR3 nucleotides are TGTGCCAGCAGCTCCAGACAGGGGTGGCCGGAGACCCAGTACTTC. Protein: CASSSRQGWPETQYF.

The CDR3 loop is CASSTMGDQPQHF. CDR3 in DNA: TGCGCCAGCAGCACCATGGGTGATCAGCCCCAGCATTTT. This rearrangement joins TRBV5-1 to TRBJ1-5; D ambiguous. There are 13 residues in the CDR3. The V end lost 4 bases, the J end lost 5 bases, and 10 bases lay between the germline ends. The germline CDR1 and CDR2 sequences are SGHRS and YFSETQ.

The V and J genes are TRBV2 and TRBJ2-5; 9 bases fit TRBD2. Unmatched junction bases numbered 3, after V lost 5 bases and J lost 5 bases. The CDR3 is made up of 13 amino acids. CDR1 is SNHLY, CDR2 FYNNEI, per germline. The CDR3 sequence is CASSKSGGETQYF. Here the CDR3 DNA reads TGTGCCAGCAGTAAAAGCGGGGGGGAGACCCAGTACTTC.

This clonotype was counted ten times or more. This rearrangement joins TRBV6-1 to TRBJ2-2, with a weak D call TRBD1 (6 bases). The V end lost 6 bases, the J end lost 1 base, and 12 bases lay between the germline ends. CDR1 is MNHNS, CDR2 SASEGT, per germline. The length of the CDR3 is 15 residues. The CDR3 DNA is TGTGCCAGCAGGAGGACAGACCTGAACACCGGGGAGCTGTTTTTT. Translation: CASRRTDLNTGELFF.

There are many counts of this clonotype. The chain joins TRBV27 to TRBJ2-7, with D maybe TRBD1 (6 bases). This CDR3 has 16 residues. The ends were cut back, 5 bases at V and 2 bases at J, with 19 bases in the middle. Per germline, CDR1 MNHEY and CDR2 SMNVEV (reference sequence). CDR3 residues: CASSLLNPTGPYEQYF. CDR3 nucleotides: TGTGCCAGCAGTCTACTCAACCCGACAGGCCCCTACGAGCAGTACTTC.

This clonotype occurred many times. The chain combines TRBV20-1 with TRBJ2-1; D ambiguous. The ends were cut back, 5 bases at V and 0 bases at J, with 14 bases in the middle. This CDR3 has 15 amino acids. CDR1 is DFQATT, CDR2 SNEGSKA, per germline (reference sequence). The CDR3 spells CSAEVTDSSYNEQFF. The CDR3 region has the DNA TGCAGTGCTGAAGTCACTGATAGCTCCTACAATGAGCAGTTCTTC.

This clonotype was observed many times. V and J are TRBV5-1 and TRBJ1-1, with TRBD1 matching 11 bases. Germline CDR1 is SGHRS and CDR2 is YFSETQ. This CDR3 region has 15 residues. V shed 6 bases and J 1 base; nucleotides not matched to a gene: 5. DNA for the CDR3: TGCGCCAGCACCGCCGGGACAGGGGGGAACACTGAAGCTTTCTTT. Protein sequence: CASTAGTGGNTEAFF.